Listed here are 10 T cell receptor beta chains from one sample, sequenced in a study of T cell repertoires in cytomegalovirus infection. TCRdb passed the reads through MiXCR, listing each CDR3 protein once. The data show roughly 230,000 distinct CDR3 sequences, 22% seen once. Sequencing was performed on CD8+ T cells from PBMCs. The receptors derive from a human donor in good health (CMV status not recorded). Some clones in this sample may be carry-over from other donors' samples.

The chain uses TRBV5-6 and TRBJ2-7; D is uncertain. CDR1 is SGHDT and CDR2 is YYEEEE in the germline V gene. The CDR3 is 13 residues long. Trimming removed 3 bases from V and 9 bases from J, with 16 bases in between. Here the CDR3 DNA reads TGTGCCAGCAGCTCCGCTCTGCTACGAGGGCAGTACTTC. Its translation: CASSSALLRGQYF.

CDR3 region: CASSPGLAGGSGELFF. In DNA, the CDR3 is TGTGCCAGCAGCCCAGGACTAGCGGGGGGGAGCGGGGAGCTGTTTTTT. The chain joins TRBV7-6 to TRBJ2-2; 15 nucleotides match TRBD2. Trimming took 5 bases from V and 7 from J; bases not matched to a gene: 5. The CDR3 has 16 residues. The germline V gene encodes CDR1 SGHVS and CDR2 FNYEAQ.

The sample holds many counts of this clonotype. V usage is TRBV7-9 and J usage is TRBJ2-7; D is unclear. The CDR3 length is 11 residues. The ends were cut back, 5 bases at V and 2 bases at J, with 4 bases in the middle. Germline V CDR1 and CDR2: SEHNR, FQNEAQ (reference sequence). CDR3 bases: TGTGCCAGCAGCGACCCCTACGAGCAGTACTTC. Amino acids: CASSDPYEQYF. Full variable domain (outside the CDR3, taken from reference TRBV7-9 and TRBJ2-7): DTGVSQNPRHKITKRGQNVTFRCDPISEHNRLYWYRQTLGQGPEFLTYFQNEAQLEKSRLLSDRFSAERPKGSFSTLEIQRTEQGDSAMYLCASSDPYEQYFGPGTRLTVT.

Ten or more counts support this clonotype. V gene TRBV12-3 or TRBV12-4 combines with J gene TRBJ2-7; unclear D gene. This CDR3 is 13 amino acids long. Trimming pared 2 bases from V and 2 bases from J, leaving 7 bases between. The CDR3 loop reads CASSLPNAYEQYF. The CDR3 DNA reads as TGTGCCAGCAGTTTACCGAATGCCTACGAGCAGTACTTC.

This sequence joins TRBV28 and TRBJ1-1, with a weak D call TRBD1 (6 bases). Deletions cut 7 bases from V and 6 bases from J, with 18 bases between. CDR3 length: 14 amino acids. The germline V gene has CDR1 MDHEN and CDR2 SYDVKM. CDR3 sequence (DNA): TGTGCCAGCACACCGGCTCGCAGGACAGCTGAAGCTTTCTTT. Translating it yields CASTPARRTAEAFF. The full variable domain, completed using reference TRBV28 and TRBJ1-1, is DVKVTQSSRYLVKRTGEKVFLECVQDMDHENMFWYRQDPGLGLRLIYFSYDVKMKEKGDIPEGYSVSREKKERFSLILESASTNQTSMYLCASTPARRTAEAFFGQGTRLTVV.

This clonotype appeared a few times. The chain couples TRBV7-6 to TRBJ2-1; D is unresolved. CDR1 is SGHVS and CDR2 is FNYEAQ in the germline V gene. The CDR3 is made up of 15 amino acids. V lost 4 bases, J lost 9 bases, and 19 bases lay in between. The CDR3 loop reads CASSSPLISLGEQFF. CDR3 bases: TGTGCCAGCAGCTCCCCCTTGATTAGTTTGGGTGAGCAGTTCTTC.

The sample holds a few counts of this clonotype. The chain combines TRBV12-3 or TRBV12-4 with TRBJ2-1, with D uncertain. The CDR3 loop spans 15 amino acids. V was clipped by 4 bases and J by 4 bases, with 14 bases between them. The CDR3: CASSYPTRVYNEQFF. CDR3 DNA sequence: TGTGCCAGCAGTTATCCGACAAGGGTTTACAATGAGCAGTTCTTC.

This clonotype was counted a few times. The rearrangement links TRBV12-3 or TRBV12-4 to TRBJ2-2; 12 bases align to TRBD2. V lost 3 bases and J lost 2; bases outside the gene matches: 13. This CDR3 spans 20 amino acids. CDR3 nucleotide sequence: TGTGCCAGCAGTTTGGTTCGCGGGCTAGCGGGGGGGACAAACACCGGGGAGCTGTTTTTT. It yields the protein CASSLVRGLAGGTNTGELFF.

The V gene is TRBV12-3 or TRBV12-4, the J gene TRBJ1-2; D is perhaps TRBD1 (6 bases). V shed 5 bases and J shed 3 bases, with 13 bases lying between them. The CDR3 contains 14 residues. CDR3 bases: TGTGCCAGCAGTCCGCCAGGGGAAGACTATGGCTACACCTTC. Its protein product is CASSPPGEDYGYTF.

V usage is TRBV7-9 and J usage is TRBJ2-7; TRBD2 aligns across 12 bases. With V trimmed by 1 base and J by 9 bases, 13 bases remained unmatched. Germline V CDR1 and CDR2: SEHNR, FQNEAQ (reference sequence). The CDR3 spans 17 residues. CDR3 DNA sequence: TGTGCCAGCAGCTTAGTCGCTTCCCCGGCTAGCGGGGGGGCGCAGTACTTC. Translation gives CASSLVASPASGGAQYF.